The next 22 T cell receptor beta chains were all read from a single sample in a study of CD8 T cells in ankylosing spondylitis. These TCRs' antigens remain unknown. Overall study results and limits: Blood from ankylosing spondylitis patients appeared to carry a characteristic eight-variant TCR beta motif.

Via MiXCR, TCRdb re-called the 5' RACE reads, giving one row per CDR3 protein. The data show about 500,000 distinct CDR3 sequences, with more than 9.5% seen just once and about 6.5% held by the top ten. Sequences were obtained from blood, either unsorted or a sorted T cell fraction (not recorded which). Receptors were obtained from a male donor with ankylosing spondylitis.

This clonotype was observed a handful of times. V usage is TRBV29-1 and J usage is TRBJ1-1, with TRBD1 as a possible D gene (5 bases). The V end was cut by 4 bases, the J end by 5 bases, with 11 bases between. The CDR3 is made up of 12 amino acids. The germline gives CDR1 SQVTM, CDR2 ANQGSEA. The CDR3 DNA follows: TGCAGCGTTGGGGACGGCGAAACTGAAGCTTTCTTT. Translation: CSVGDGETEAFF.

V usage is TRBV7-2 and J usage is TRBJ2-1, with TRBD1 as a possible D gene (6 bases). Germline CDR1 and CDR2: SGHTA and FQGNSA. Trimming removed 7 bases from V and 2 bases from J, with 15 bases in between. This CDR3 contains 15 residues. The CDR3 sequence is CASTPRQVPYNEQFF. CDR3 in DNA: TGTGCCAGCACCCCTCGACAGGTCCCCTACAATGAGCAGTTCTTC. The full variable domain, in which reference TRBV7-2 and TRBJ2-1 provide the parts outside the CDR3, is GAGVSQSPSNKVTEKGKDVELRCDPISGHTALYWYRQSLGQGLEFLIYFQGNSAPDKSGLPSDRFSAERTGGSVSTLTIQRTQQEDSAVYLCASTPRQVPYNEQFFGPGTRLTVL.

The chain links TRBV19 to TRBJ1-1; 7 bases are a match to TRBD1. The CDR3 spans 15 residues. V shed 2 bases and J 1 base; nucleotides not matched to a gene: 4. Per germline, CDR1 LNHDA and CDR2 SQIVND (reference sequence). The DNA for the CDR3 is TGTGCCAGTAGTATAAAAGGGGGCCAGAACACTGAAGCTTTCTTT. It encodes CASSIKGGQNTEAFF.

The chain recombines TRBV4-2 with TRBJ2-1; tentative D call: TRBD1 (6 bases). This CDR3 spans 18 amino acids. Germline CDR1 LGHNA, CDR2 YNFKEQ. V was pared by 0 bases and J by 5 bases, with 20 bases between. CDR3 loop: CASSQDYLISGTNNEQFF. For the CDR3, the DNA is TGTGCCAGCAGCCAAGATTACCTTATTTCCGGGACAAACAATGAGCAGTTCTTC.

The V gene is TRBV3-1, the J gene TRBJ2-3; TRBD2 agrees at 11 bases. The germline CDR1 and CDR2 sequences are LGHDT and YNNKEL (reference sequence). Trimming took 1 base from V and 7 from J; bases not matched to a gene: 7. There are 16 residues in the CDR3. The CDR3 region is CASSQGVAGGRHTQYF. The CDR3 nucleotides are TGTGCCAGCAGCCAAGGTGTAGCGGGAGGGCGACATACGCAGTATTTT.

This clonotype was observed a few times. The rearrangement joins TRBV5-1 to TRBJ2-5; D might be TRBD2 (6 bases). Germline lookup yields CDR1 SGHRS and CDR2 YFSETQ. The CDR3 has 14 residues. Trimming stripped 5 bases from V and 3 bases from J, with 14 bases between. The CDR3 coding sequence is TGCGCCAGCAGTTTCTCGGGACTCGAAGAGACCCAGTACTTC. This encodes CASSFSGLEETQYF.

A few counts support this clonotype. This CDR3 reads CSARDPGRFRDEQFF. The CDR3 nucleotides are TGCAGTGCTAGGGATCCGGGCCGTTTTCGGGATGAGCAGTTCTTC. The chain is built from TRBV20-1 and TRBJ2-1; D ambiguous. The germline V gene has CDR1 DFQATT and CDR2 SNEGSKA (reference sequence). CDR3 length: 15 residues. V was cut by 3 bases and J by 8 bases, with 20 bases left in between.

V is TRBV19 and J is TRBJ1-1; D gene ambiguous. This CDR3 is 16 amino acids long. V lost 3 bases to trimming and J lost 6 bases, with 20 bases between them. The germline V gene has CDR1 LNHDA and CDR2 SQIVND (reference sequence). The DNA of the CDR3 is TGTGCCAGTAGTATCGACCGGCCTATCCTTAGCCCTGAAGCTTTCTTT. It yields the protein CASSIDRPILSPEAFF.

CDR3 nucleotides: TGTGCCAGCAGTGACAGGCTGGCGGAACCTCAGCCCCAGCATTTT. As protein: CASSDRLAEPQPQHF. V gene TRBV6-1 combines with J gene TRBJ1-5, with no clear D. The CDR3 length is 15 residues. Trimming shortened V by 3 bases and J by 6 bases, and 15 bases separated the two germline ends. Germline V gene sequence: CDR1 MNHNS, CDR2 SASEGT.

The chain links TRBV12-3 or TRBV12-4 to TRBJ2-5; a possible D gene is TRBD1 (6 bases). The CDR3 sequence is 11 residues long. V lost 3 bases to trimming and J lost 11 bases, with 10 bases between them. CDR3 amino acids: CASSLFRGQYF. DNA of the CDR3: TGTGCCAGCAGTTTGTTCAGGGGTCAGTACTTC.

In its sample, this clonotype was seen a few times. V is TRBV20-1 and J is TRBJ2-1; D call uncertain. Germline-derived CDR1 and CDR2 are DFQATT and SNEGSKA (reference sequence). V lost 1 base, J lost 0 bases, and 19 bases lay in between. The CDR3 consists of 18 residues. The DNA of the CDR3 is TGCAGTGCTAGAGTGGTAGGCGCTGGACCCGGCTCCTACAATGAGCAGTTCTTC. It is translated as CSARVVGAGPGSYNEQFF.

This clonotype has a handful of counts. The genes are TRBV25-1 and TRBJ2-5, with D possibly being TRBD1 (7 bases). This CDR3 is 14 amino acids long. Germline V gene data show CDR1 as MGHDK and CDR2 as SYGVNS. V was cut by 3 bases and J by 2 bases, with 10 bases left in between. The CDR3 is CASSEGGQQETQYF. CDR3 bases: TGTGCCAGCAGTGAGGGGGGACAGCAAGAGACCCAGTACTTC.

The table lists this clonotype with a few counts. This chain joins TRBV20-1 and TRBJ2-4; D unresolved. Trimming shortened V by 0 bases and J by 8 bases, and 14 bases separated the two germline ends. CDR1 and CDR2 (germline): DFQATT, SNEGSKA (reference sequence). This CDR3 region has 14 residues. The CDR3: CSAREVGNSDIQYF. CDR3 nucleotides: TGCAGTGCTAGAGAGGTGGGGAATTCGGACATTCAGTACTTC.

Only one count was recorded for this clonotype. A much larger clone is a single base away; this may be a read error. CDR3 sequence: CASSLAGSSNERFF. CDR3 nucleotide sequence: TGTGCCAGCAGCTTAGCGGGGAGCTCGAATGAGCGGTTCTTC. The genes are TRBV7-2 and TRBJ2-1; D possibly corresponds to TRBD2 (5 bases). Germline CDR1 SGHTA, CDR2 FQGNSA. The CDR3 consists of 14 residues.

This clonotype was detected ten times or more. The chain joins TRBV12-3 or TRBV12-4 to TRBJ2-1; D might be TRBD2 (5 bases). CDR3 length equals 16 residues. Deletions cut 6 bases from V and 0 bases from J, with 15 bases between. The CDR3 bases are TGTGCCAGCAGGCCTCCAGCGGTGAGCTCCTACAATGAGCAGTTCTTC. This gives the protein CASRPPAVSSYNEQFF.

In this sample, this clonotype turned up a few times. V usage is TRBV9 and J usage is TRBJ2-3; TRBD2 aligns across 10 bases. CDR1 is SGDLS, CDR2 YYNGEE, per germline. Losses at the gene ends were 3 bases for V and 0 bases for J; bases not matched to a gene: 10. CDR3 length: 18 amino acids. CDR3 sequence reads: CASSAEWTSGTSTDTQYF. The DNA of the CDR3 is TGTGCCAGCAGCGCGGAATGGACTAGCGGTACTAGCACAGATACGCAGTATTTT.

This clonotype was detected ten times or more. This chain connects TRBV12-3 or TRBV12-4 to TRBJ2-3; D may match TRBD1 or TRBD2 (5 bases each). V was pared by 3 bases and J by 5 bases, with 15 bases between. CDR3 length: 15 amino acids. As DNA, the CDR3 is TGTGCCAGCAGTTTGGGGACCCACTCCCAAGATACGCAGTATTTT. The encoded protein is CASSLGTHSQDTQYF.

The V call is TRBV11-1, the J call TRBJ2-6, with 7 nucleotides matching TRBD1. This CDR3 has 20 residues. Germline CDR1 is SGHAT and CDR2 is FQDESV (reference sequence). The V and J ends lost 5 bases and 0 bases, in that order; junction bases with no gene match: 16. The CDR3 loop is CASSTKTPGQYDSGANVLTF. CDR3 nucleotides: TGTGCCAGCAGCACGAAAACCCCGGGACAGTATGACTCTGGGGCCAACGTCCTGACTTTC.

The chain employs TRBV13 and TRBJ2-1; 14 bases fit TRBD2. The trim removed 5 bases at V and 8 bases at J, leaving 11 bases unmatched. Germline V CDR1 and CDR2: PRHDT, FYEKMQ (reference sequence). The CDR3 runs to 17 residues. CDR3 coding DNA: TGTGCCAGCAGCACTCCTGGACTAGCGGGAGGTAGGGATGAGCAGTTCTTC. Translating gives CASSTPGLAGGRDEQFF.

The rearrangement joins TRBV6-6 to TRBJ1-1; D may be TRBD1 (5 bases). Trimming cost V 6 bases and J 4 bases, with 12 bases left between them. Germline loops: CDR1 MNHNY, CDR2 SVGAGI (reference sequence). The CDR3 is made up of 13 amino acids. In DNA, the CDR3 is TGTGCCAGCAGAGTCGACGGGGGCACTGAAGCTTTCTTT. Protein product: CASRVDGGTEAFF.

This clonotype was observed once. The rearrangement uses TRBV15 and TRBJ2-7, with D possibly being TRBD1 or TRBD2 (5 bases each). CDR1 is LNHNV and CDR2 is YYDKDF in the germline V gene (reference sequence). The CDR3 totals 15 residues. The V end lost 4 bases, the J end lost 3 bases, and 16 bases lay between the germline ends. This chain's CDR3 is CATSTPAGTGYEQYF. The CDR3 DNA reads TGTGCCACCAGCACCCCGGCAGGGACGGGCTACGAGCAGTACTTC.

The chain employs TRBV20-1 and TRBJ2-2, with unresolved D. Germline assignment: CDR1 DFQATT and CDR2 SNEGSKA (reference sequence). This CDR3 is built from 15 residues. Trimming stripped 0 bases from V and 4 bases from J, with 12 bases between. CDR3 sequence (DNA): TGCAGTGCTAGAGATCTGTTGGGCGGCACCGGGGAGCTGTTTTTT. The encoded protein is CSARDLLGGTGELFF.